Listed below are T cell receptor beta chains from one sample, sequenced in a study of T cell responses to AZD1222 COVID-19 vaccine. Here immunoSEQ multiplex PCR was the method, and the copy in TCRdb shows in-frame clones only, minus some. In the table there are about 100,000 clones, about nine tenths of which are singletons. Sequencing used peripheral blood, obtained on day 0 of AZD1222 vaccination. All receptors come from an adult in good health. The CDR3 runs from the conserved cysteine through the conserved F or W. The D gene is left open where the match is weak.

j_call d_call v_call cdr3_nt cdr3_aa
TRBJ1-3 TRBD1 TRBV7-8 TGTGCCAGCAGCCCACTATTTACAGGGGAATCTGGAAACACCATATATTTT CASSPLFTGESGNTIYF
TRBJ2-7 NA TRBV20-1 TGCAGTGCGTACAGTCTCGAGCAGTACTTC CSAYSLEQYF
TRBJ1-4 NA TRBV28 TGTGCCAGCAGTCCGGTGGGTACAACTAATGAAAAACTGTTTTTT CASSPVGTTNEKLFF
TRBJ2-5 TRBD1 TRBV5-6 TGTGCCAGCAGCTTAGCAGCCGACAGGGGGCTAAAAGAGACCCAGTACTTC CASSLAADRGLKETQYF
TRBJ1-5 TRBD1 TRBV19 TGTGCCAGTAGCAAACAGGGGGCGAGTGATCAGCCCCAGCATTTT CASSKQGASDQPQHF
TRBJ2-5 NA TRBV2 TGTGCCAGCACCCTCGCCCTATGGACCCAGTACTTC CASTLALWTQYF
TRBJ2-1 TRBD2 TRBV5-1 TGCGCCAGCAGCATATCCCGGGAGGACCTTCCCAATGAGCAGTTCTTC CASSISREDLPNEQFF
TRBJ1-4 TRBD1 TRBV28 TGTGCCAGCAGTTCCGGGACAGGTTATGAAAAACTGTTTTTT CASSSGTGYEKLFF
TRBJ2-7 NA TRBV28 TGTGCCAGCAGTCGCGGGACGGATCCTCGACTCTCCTACGAGCAGTACTTC CASSRGTDPRLSYEQYF
TRBJ2-2 TRBD2 TRBV28 TGTGCCAGCAGTTTACGCGGGAGTTGGACCGGGGAGCTGTTTTTT CASSLRGSWTGELFF
TRBJ2-1 NA TRBV7-2 TGTGCCAGCAGCTTAGTACGTTACAATGAGCAGTTCTTC CASSLVRYNEQFF